This TCR beta chain was obtained from a study of shared clonotypes between healthy human individuals. Positive CCR7 selection of CD45RO-negative cells yielded the naive CD8 cells, and terminally differentiated effector memory CD45RA+ cells were excluded. Only in-frame clones appear in the TCRdb table, and some are missing; sequencing was by immunoSEQ multiplex PCR. The repertoire has about 870,000 clones, 90% to 95% of them found once; the top ten carry less than 25%. This receptor was taken from a man aged 25-45 years in good health. What was sequenced was naive CD8+ T cells sorted from blood.

The CDR3 sequence: CSVDGGVSYNEQFF. The CDR3 DNA is TGCAGCGTTGATGGGGGGGTCTCCTACAATGAGCAGTTCTTC. V gene TRBV29-1 combines with J gene TRBJ2-1; 7 positions agree with TRBD2. This CDR3 has 14 residues. CDR1 SQVTM and CDR2 ANQGSEA come from the germline V gene. Trimming cost V 3 bases and J 0 bases; bases outside gene matches: 2.